This T cell receptor (beta chain) was profiled in a study of T cell responses to AZD1222 COVID-19 vaccine. V lost 3 bases and J lost 11, with 17 bases in between. The length of the CDR3 is 14 residues. CDR1 and CDR2 from the germline V gene are SNHLY and FYNNEI. Sequencing was performed with immunoSEQ multiplex PCR; in TCRdb, only in-frame clones are kept and a portion is missing. This table has more than 250,000 clones, approximately 95% appearing once. The study, taken as a whole, reports: Donors, mostly white British, included more females; clonal diversity was possibly underestimated.

On this clone itself: Its antigen remains unidentified.

The material was peripheral blood, obtained on day 0 of AZD1222 vaccination. This TCR derives from an adult in good health. V and J are TRBV2 and TRBJ2-1, with D possibly being TRBD2 (6 bases). CDR3 bases: TGTGCCAGCAGTGAGGCTGGCCCTGGGGGGAAGCAGTTCTTC. Translated, it gives CASSEAGPGGKQFF. Full variable domain (remainder filled in from reference TRBV2 and TRBJ2-1): EPEVTQTPSHQVTQMGQEVILRCVPISNHLYFYWYRQILGQKVEFLVSFYNNEISEKSEIFDDQFSVERPDGSNFTLKIRSTKLEDSAMYFCASSEAGPGGKQFFGPGTRLTVL.